Listed below are T cell receptor beta chains from one sample, sequenced in a study of T cells expressing NK-cell markers. TCRdb reworked the 5' RACE reads into one entry per CDR3 protein, no DNA. This sample carries 150,000 to 160,000 distinct CDR3 sequences, with roughly a third going to the ten biggest clones. The sample consisted of blood T cells: a sorted CD56 or NKG2C T cell subset, CD4+ or CD8+ T cells, or bulk PBMC T cells (not recorded which). The source of these receptors is a woman in her forties or fifties in good health. Both conserved end residues are part of each CDR3.

v_gene	j_gene	CDR3aa
TRBV30	TRBJ2-7	CACSPAGGHEQYF
TRBV12-3/TRBV12-4	TRBJ1-4	CASRGTGVNEKLFF
TRBV7-6	TRBJ2-4	CASSLPRDRVVSAKNIQYF
TRBV12-3/TRBV12-4	TRBJ2-1	CASSFSGSPEQFF
TRBV6-1	TRBJ2-1	CASSGASWEQFF
TRBV9	TRBJ2-7	CASSGSGGLTYEQYF
TRBV6-5	TRBJ2-5	CASSYGTSGALQETQYF
TRBV4-1	TRBJ2-3	CASSPNSGLAGGPEADTQYF
TRBV11-3	TRBJ1-1	CASSLKGTGPGTEAFF
TRBV15	TRBJ2-1	CATSREVPSGGYNEQFF
TRBV24-1	TRBJ2-1	CATSDGQLVLQSSYNEQFF
TRBV4-1	TRBJ2-7	CASRKVGGHEQYF
TRBV7-9	TRBJ1-3	CASSQTPGNTIYF
TRBV6-5	TRBJ2-1	CASSSGGTTEQFF
TRBV5-1	TRBJ2-3	CASSLAGAGTDTQYF
TRBV27	TRBJ1-5	CASSLLHNQPQHF
TRBV10-3	TRBJ2-1	CAISPSGTSYNEQFF
TRBV5-1	TRBJ2-7	CASSPAARFSYEQYF
TRBV4-1	TRBJ1-2	CASSQGPPDTYTF
TRBV7-9	TRBJ1-2	CASMGQVPNYGYTF
TRBV18	TRBJ2-5	CASSPPLGETQYF
TRBV4-1	TRBJ1-2	CASSQDPGGYGYTF
TRBV6-5	TRBJ2-1	CASGTSGNEQFF
TRBV2	TRBJ2-4	CASSESLDFLADIQYF
TRBV5-1	TRBJ1-1	CASTASQQGWTEAFF
TRBV10-3	TRBJ2-5	CAISESQEFGETQYF
TRBV20-1	TRBJ1-5	CSASARATEPYQPQHF
TRBV9	TRBJ1-1	CASSVDRGTEAFF
TRBV4-1	TRBJ2-3	CASSRWASGSTDTQYF
TRBV12-3/TRBV12-4	TRBJ1-2	CASRATENYGYTF
TRBV24-1	TRBJ2-7	CATSDGGQYEQYF
TRBV5-1	TRBJ1-2	CASSPDRGSIYYGYTF
TRBV2	TRBJ2-6	CASKQGILRTGANVLTF
TRBV10-1	TRBJ2-5	CASSEPGRGETQYF
TRBV12-3/TRBV12-4	TRBJ2-2	CASSYWPAGQTGELFF
TRBV11-2	TRBJ2-1	CASSSEYNEQFF
TRBV27	TRBJ1-2	CASSPGQGGFNYGYTF
TRBV5-1	TRBJ2-1	CASSLVGGPTNEQFF
TRBV4-2	TRBJ2-1	CASSQVGTDEQFF
TRBV4-1	TRBJ1-2	CASSETGLEINGYTF
TRBV10-3	TRBJ2-1	CATEPGQGSYNEQFF
TRBV30	TRBJ2-3	CAWQTGLGTDTQYF
TRBV2	TRBJ2-7	CATFSGAGAHEQYF
TRBV4-1	TRBJ1-6	CASSQDWADLGSPLHF
TRBV28	TRBJ2-5	CASGTGVEGQETQYF